These 25 T cell receptor beta chains share one sample of origin, sequenced in a study of T cell repertoires in cytomegalovirus infection. TCRdb re-called the reads through MiXCR, storing one row per CDR3 protein. This sample has under 200,000 distinct CDR3 sequences, with roughly 28% found just once. The sample was PBMCs. The receptors here all came from a human donor in good health (CMV status not recorded). Some clones in this sample may be carry-over from other donors' samples.

This clonotype was detected ten times or more. V usage is TRBV2 and J usage is TRBJ1-1; D remains unclear. The CDR3 is 13 residues long. V gave up 4 bases and J gave up 6 bases, with 12 bases separating them. Germline-derived CDR1 and CDR2 are SNHLY and FYNNEI. In DNA form, the CDR3 reads TGTGCCAGCAGTGGAATCGTGGGCTCTGAAGCTTTCTTT. This sequence encodes CASSGIVGSEAFF.

On this clonotype itself: The junction departs from germline at one end; a sequencing error may be responsible. J is TRBJ2-7 and V is TRBV7-9; TRBD1 agrees at 8 bases. Germline assignment: CDR1 SEHNR and CDR2 FQNEAQ (reference sequence). The CDR3 sequence is 10 residues long. In DNA, the CDR3 is TGTGCTATAGAGGACAGGGTCTCTTTCTTC. Its translation is CAIEDRVSFF.

The table lists this clonotype with a few counts. The gene calls are TRBV5-4 and TRBJ1-6; TRBD1 aligns across 7 bases. V trimming: 5 bases; J trimming: 9 bases; junction bases outside the gene matches: 5. Germline assignment: CDR1 SGHNT and CDR2 YYREEE (reference sequence). This CDR3 comprises 13 residues. The CDR3 is CASRNDRVSPLHF. The CDR3 DNA follows: TGTGCCAGCAGAAATGACAGGGTTTCACCCCTCCACTTT. Filled out from reference TRBV5-4 and TRBJ1-6, the complete variable domain reads ETGVTQSPTHLIKTRGQQVTLRCSSQSGHNTVSWYQQALGQGPQFIFQYYREEENGRGNFPPRFSGLQFPNYSSELNVNALELDDSALYLCASRNDRVSPLHFGNGTRLTVT.

The chain couples TRBV12-3 or TRBV12-4 to TRBJ1-2, with no clear D. The CDR3 spans 14 residues. V was clipped by 4 bases and J by 2 bases, with 11 bases between them. The CDR3 DNA reads as TGTGCCAGCAGTTCCATCCCGGCCAACTATGGCTACACCTTC. This gives the protein CASSSIPANYGYTF.

This clonotype was recorded at least ten times. V is TRBV7-2 and J is TRBJ1-5, with D unresolved. Per the germline V gene, CDR1 is SGHTA and CDR2 is FQGNSA. The CDR3 sequence is 12 residues long. The V end lost 3 bases, the J end lost 2 bases, and 2 bases lay between the germline ends. This CDR3 reads CASSFGNQPQHF. DNA of the CDR3: TGTGCCAGCAGCTTTGGCAATCAGCCCCAGCATTTT.

This clonotype has ten or more counts. The chain joins TRBV7-9 to TRBJ2-2, with TRBD1 matching 8 bases. The germline V gene encodes CDR1 SEHNR and CDR2 FQNEAQ (reference sequence). The CDR3 sequence is 15 residues long. V was clipped by 5 bases and J by 0 bases; unmatched bases: 2. The CDR3 coding sequence is TGTGCCAGCAGCCGGGACAGGCCGAACACCGGGGAGCTGTTTTTT. Amino acids: CASSRDRPNTGELFF.

CDR3 bases: TGCAGTGCTAGGGCTAGCGGGGACCTCAGGAGCTCCTACGAGCAGTACTTC. Residues: CSARASGDLRSSYEQYF. This chain links TRBV20-1 with TRBJ2-7; 9 bases align to TRBD2. Trimming took 3 bases from V and 0 from J; bases not matched to a gene: 12. Germline V CDR1 and CDR2: DFQATT, SNEGSKA (reference sequence). The CDR3 has 17 amino acids.

The V call is TRBV5-1, the J call TRBJ1-6; D is possibly TRBD1 (6 bases). CDR3 length: 14 amino acids. Germline loops: CDR1 SGHRS, CDR2 YFSETQ. Trimming took 0 bases from V and 8 from J, leaving 9 bases between them. This CDR3 is CASSLEDRDSPLHF. CDR3 sequence (DNA): TGCGCCAGCAGCTTGGAGGACAGAGATTCACCCCTCCACTTT.

The chain is built from TRBV20-1 and TRBJ2-7; 11 bases agree with TRBD2. Germline trimming cut 7 bases from V and 4 bases from J; bases unmatched to any gene: 9. This CDR3 is built from 14 residues. Germline loops: CDR1 DFQATT, CDR2 SNEGSKA (reference sequence). The CDR3 DNA reads as TGCAGTGTCCCTACTAGCGGGGGATATTACGAGCAGTACTTC. It specifies CSVPTSGGYYEQYF.

This clonotype has ten or more counts. The chain combines TRBV12-3 or TRBV12-4 with TRBJ2-7, with a possible D match to TRBD1 (6 bases). The V end was cut by 4 bases, the J end by 0 bases, with 13 bases between. This CDR3 spans 15 amino acids. The CDR3 loop is CASSSGTRGSYEQYF. CDR3 bases: TGTGCCAGCAGTTCCGGGACACGAGGCTCCTACGAGCAGTACTTC.

The V and J genes are TRBV20-1 and TRBJ1-2; D not resolved. Germline V CDR1 and CDR2: DFQATT, SNEGSKA (reference sequence). The CDR3 length is 12 residues. V was trimmed by 4 bases and J by 7 bases, leaving 13 bases between them. The CDR3 reads CSATGSALGYTF. The CDR3, as DNA: TGCAGTGCTACGGGGAGCGCGCTTGGCTACACCTTC.

This clonotype has only a few counts. The chain links TRBV5-1 to TRBJ1-2; a weak D match, TRBD1 (6 bases). CDR1 SGHRS and CDR2 YFSETQ come from the germline V gene. CDR3 size: 14 residues. Trimming left V 0 bases short and J 6 bases short, with 12 bases between. The CDR3 DNA follows: TGCGCCAGCAGCTTGGGGGGGCTGGTGGATGGCTACACCTTC. This encodes CASSLGGLVDGYTF.

The V and J genes are TRBV14 and TRBJ2-7; a possible D gene is TRBD2 (5 bases). Trimming left V 1 base short and J 2 bases short, with 12 bases between. The CDR3 runs to 15 residues. Germline V gene lookup returns CDR1 SGHDN and CDR2 FVKESK. The CDR3 DNA is TGTGCCAGCAGCCAAGTGGAGGCCCTTCCCTACGAGCAGTACTTC. Residues: CASSQVEALPYEQYF.

A few counts support this clonotype. The chain joins TRBV28 to TRBJ2-1; a weak D match, TRBD2 (6 bases). The CDR3 sequence is 13 residues long. Deletions cut 4 bases from V and 5 bases from J, with 9 bases between. CDR1 and CDR2 from the germline V gene are MDHEN and SYDVKM. This CDR3 reads CASSSRTNNEQFF. The DNA for the CDR3 is TGTGCCAGCAGTTCGAGGACTAACAATGAGCAGTTCTTC.

This clonotype was counted between two and nine times. The genes are TRBV7-3 and TRBJ1-2; TRBD1 is a possible D gene (5 bases). The germline gives CDR1 SGHTA, CDR2 FQGTGA. V was clipped by 4 bases and J by 7 bases, with 16 bases between them. The length of the CDR3 is 14 residues. The CDR3 sequence: CASSSNSGRGGYTF. In DNA, the CDR3 is TGTGCCAGCAGCTCTAACTCAGGGCGTGGTGGCTACACCTTC.

V usage is TRBV6-2 or TRBV6-3 and J usage is TRBJ2-1; the match to TRBD1 covers 7 bases. The CDR3 is 12 amino acids. Trimming removed 5 bases from V and 14 bases from J; junction bases left unmatched: 9. Germline values: CDR1 MNHEY, CDR2 SVGEGT. The CDR3 nucleotides read TGTGCCAGCAGTACCGGGACAGAAAAGGAGTTCTTC. Protein product: CASSTGTEKEFF.

This clonotype was observed a few times. This chain uses TRBV6-2 or TRBV6-3 with TRBJ1-5, with D possibly being TRBD1 (5 bases). This CDR3 spans 13 amino acids. Trimming shortened V by 5 bases and J by 4 bases, and 9 bases separated the two germline ends. The germline CDR1 and CDR2 sequences are MNHEY and SVGEGT. The CDR3 loop is CASSDPGNQPQHF. Written as DNA, the CDR3 is TGTGCCAGCAGTGACCCAGGGAATCAGCCCCAGCATTTT.

The CDR3 reads CASSLEENSPLHF. The CDR3 DNA is TGTGCCAGCAGCTTAGAAGAGAATTCACCCCTCCACTTT. This chain links TRBV7-4 with TRBJ1-6; D is unresolved. There are 13 residues in the CDR3. V was clipped by 1 base and J by 7 bases, with 5 bases between them. The germline V gene encodes CDR1 SGHVT and CDR2 SQSDAQ.

The chain carries TRBV19 and TRBJ1-5, with D perhaps TRBD1 (6 bases). The CDR3 has 17 amino acids. V shed 3 bases and J shed 5 bases, with 20 bases lying between them. Germline V lookup: CDR1 LNHDA, CDR2 SQIVND (reference sequence). The CDR3 reads CASSMRQVEEGDQPQHF. In DNA form, the CDR3 reads TGTGCCAGTAGTATGCGCCAGGTTGAGGAGGGGGATCAGCCCCAGCATTTT. The complete variable domain, with remaining parts taken from reference TRBV19 and TRBJ1-5, reads DGGITQSPKYLFRKEGQNVTLSCEQNLNHDAMYWYRQDPGQGLRLIYYSQIVNDFQKGDIAEGYSVSREKKESFPLTVTSAQKNPTAFYLCASSMRQVEEGDQPQHFGDGTRLSIL.

This clonotype was seen more than once but under ten times. The V gene is TRBV7-9, the J gene TRBJ2-5; TRBD2 aligns across 7 bases. Germline V gene lookup returns CDR1 SEHNR and CDR2 FQNEAQ (reference sequence). This CDR3 is built from 13 residues. V was pared by 7 bases and J by 4 bases, with 6 bases of the junction left unmatched. The CDR3 loop reads CASMGGGRETQYF. Here the CDR3 DNA reads TGTGCCAGCATGGGGGGGGGACGAGAGACCCAGTACTTC.

In this sample, this clonotype turned up a few times. This chain uses TRBV30 with TRBJ2-5; 7 bases are a match to TRBD2. This CDR3 comprises 19 residues. V shed 0 bases, J shed 4 bases, and the junction held 20 bases outside the gene matches. CDR1 and CDR2 (germline): GTSNPN, SVGIG (reference sequence). This CDR3 is CAWSVPSGATPRPRETQYF. The CDR3 DNA sequence: TGTGCCTGGAGTGTACCCAGCGGGGCGACCCCAAGACCCAGAGAGACCCAGTACTTC.

This chain joins TRBV12-3 or TRBV12-4 and TRBJ1-2; tentatively, D is TRBD1 (5 bases). Trimming removed 5 bases at V and 5 bases at J, with 21 bases between. The CDR3 has 16 residues. The CDR3 loop reads CASSPRGPTGGYGYTF. CDR3 DNA: TGTGCCAGCAGTCCCCGGGGACCTACGGGGGGGTATGGCTACACCTTC.

The chain combines TRBV5-1 with TRBJ1-6; D unclear. Germline CDR1 SGHRS, CDR2 YFSETQ. The CDR3 contains 14 residues. Trimming stripped 7 bases from V and 10 bases from J, with 18 bases between. The CDR3 region is CASALDPSQSPLHF. The CDR3 DNA follows: TGCGCCAGCGCCCTCGACCCCTCCCAATCACCCCTCCACTTT.

This clonotype was seen more than once but under ten times. The chain has TRBV4-1 and TRBJ2-7, with 9 bases aligning to TRBD1. Losses at the gene ends were 4 bases for V and 4 bases for J; bases not matched to a gene: 8. In germline, CDR1 is MGHRA, CDR2 YSYEKL. This CDR3 is built from 15 residues. The CDR3 loop is CASSRGQGGTYEQYF. CDR3 DNA sequence: TGCGCCAGCAGCCGGGGACAGGGTGGAACTTACGAGCAGTACTTC.

Points on this clonotype: A read error may account for a junction end that differs from germline. The gene calls are TRBV11-3 and TRBJ2-2, with D possibly being TRBD2 (5 bases). Germline lookup yields CDR1 SGHNT and CDR2 YENEEA. The length of the CDR3 is 14 residues. In DNA form, the CDR3 reads TGTGCCAGCAGCTTAGTCCGCAACACCGGGGATCTGTTTTTT. It encodes CASSLVRNTGDLFF.